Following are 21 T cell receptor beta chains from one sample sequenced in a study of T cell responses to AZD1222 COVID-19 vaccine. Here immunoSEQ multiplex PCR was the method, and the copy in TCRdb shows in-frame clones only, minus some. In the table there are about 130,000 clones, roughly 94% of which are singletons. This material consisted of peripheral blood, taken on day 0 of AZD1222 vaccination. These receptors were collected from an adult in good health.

The CDR3 nucleotides are TGTGCCAGCAGCTTAGCAGGATCTCTTCAGCCCCAGCATTTT. Translating gives CASSLAGSLQPQHF. The chain is built from TRBV11-2 and TRBJ1-5; D gene unclear. With 1 base removed from V and 6 bases from J, the gap between germline ends came to 10 bases. The germline V gene has CDR1 SGHAT and CDR2 FQNNGV. The CDR3 runs 14 residues. Full variable domain (missing parts from reference TRBV11-2 and TRBJ1-5): EAGVAQSPRYKIIEKRQSVAFWCNPISGHATLYWYQQILGQGPKLLIQFQNNGVVDDSQLPKDRFSAERLKGVDSTLKIQPAKLEDSAVYLCASSLAGSLQPQHFGDGTRLSIL.

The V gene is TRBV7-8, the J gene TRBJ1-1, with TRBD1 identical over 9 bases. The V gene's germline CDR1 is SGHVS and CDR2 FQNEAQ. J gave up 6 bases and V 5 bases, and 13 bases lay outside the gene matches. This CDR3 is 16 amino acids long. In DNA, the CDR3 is TGTGCCAGCAGCCCACCCCCGGACAGGGGCGGACCTGAAGCTTTCTTT. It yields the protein CASSPPPDRGGPEAFF.

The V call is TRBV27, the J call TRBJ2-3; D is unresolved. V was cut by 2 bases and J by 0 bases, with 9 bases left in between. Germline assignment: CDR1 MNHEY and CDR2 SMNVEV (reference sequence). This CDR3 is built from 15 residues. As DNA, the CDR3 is TGTGCCAGCAGTTTAAAGGCTTCTAGCACAGATACGCAGTATTTT. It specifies CASSLKASSTDTQYF.

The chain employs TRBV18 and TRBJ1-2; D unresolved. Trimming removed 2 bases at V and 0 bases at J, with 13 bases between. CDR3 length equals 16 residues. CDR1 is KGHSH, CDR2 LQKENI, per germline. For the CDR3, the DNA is TGTGCCAGCTCACCAGGACCTGAAATGGCTAACTATGGCTACACCTTC. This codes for CASSPGPEMANYGYTF.

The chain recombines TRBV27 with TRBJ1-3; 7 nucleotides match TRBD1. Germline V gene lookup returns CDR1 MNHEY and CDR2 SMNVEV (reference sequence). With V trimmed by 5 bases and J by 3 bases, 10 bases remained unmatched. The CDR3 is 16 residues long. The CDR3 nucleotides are TGTGCCAGCAGTCTTTCCTACAGGGGTATTGGAAACACCATATATTTT. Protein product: CASSLSYRGIGNTIYF.

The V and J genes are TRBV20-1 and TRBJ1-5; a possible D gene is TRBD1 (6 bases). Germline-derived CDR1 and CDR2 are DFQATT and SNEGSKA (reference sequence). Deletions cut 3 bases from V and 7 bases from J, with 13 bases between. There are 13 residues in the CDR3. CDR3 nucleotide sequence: TGCAGTGCTAGTCCGCAGCAGGGGCAGCCCCAGCATTTT. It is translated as CSASPQQGQPQHF.

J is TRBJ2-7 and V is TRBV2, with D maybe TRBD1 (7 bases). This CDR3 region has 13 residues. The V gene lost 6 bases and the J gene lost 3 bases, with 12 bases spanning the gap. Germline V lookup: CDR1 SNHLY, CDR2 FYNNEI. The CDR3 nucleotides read TGTGCCAGCAGCGCGGGACAGCTCTACGAGCAGTACTTC. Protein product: CASSAGQLYEQYF.

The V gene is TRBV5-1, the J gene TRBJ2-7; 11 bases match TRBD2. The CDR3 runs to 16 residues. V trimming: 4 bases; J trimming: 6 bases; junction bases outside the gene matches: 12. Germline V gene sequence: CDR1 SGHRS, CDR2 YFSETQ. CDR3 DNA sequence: TGCGCCAGCAGCCCACCTTTGGTAGCGGGAGGGTTCGAGCAGTACTTC. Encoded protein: CASSPPLVAGGFEQYF.

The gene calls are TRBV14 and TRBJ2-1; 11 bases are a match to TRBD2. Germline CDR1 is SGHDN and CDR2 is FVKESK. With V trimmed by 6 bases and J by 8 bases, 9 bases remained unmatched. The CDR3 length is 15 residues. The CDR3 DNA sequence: TGTGCCAGCAGTCGACTAGCGGGAAATACGGATGAGCAGTTCTTC. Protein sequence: CASSRLAGNTDEQFF.

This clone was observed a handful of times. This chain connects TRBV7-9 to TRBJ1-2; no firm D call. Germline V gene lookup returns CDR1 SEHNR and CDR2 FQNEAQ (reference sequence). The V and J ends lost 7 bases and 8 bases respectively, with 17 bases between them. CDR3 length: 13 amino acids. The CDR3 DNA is TGTGCCAGCAACTCACCACCAGGAATGGGCTACACCTTC. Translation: CASNSPPGMGYTF.

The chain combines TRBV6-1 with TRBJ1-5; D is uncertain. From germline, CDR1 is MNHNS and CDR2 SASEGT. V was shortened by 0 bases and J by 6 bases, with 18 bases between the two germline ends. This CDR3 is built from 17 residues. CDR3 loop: CASSEALSINIGQPQHF. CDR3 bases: TGTGCCAGCAGTGAAGCCCTGTCCATAAATATCGGTCAGCCCCAGCATTTT.

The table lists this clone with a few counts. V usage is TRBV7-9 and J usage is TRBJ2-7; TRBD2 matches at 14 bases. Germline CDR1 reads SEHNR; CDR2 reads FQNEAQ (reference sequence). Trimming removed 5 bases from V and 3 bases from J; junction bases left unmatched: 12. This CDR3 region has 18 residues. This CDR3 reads CASSTGLAGGHLFYEQYF. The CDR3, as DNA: TGTGCCAGCAGCACCGGACTAGCGGGAGGCCATCTCTTCTACGAGCAGTACTTC.

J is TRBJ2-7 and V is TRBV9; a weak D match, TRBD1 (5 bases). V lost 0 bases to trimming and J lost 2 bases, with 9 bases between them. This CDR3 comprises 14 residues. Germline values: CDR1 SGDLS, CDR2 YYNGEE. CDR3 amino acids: CASSVAIGAYEQYF. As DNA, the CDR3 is TGTGCCAGCAGCGTAGCTATAGGGGCCTACGAGCAGTACTTC.

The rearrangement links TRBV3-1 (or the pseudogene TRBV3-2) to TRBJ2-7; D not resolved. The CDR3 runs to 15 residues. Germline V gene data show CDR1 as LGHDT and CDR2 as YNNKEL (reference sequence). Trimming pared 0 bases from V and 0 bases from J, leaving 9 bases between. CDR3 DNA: TGTGCCAGCAGCCAAGAGCCAGGTACCTCCTACGAGCAGTACTTC. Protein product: CASSQEPGTSYEQYF.

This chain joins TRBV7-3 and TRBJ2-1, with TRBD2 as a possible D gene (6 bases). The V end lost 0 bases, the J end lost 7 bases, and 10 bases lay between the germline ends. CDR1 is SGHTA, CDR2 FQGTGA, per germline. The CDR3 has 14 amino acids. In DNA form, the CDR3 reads TGTGCCAGCAGCTTAACGGGAGGTAGTAATGAGCAGTTCTTC. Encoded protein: CASSLTGGSNEQFF.

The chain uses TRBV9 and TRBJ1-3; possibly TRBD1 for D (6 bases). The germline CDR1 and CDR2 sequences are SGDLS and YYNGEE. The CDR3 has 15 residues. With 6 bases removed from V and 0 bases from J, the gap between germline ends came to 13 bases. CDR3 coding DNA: TGTGCCAGCACCTTAGGGGGTGGCTCTGGAAACACCATATATTTT. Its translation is CASTLGGGSGNTIYF.

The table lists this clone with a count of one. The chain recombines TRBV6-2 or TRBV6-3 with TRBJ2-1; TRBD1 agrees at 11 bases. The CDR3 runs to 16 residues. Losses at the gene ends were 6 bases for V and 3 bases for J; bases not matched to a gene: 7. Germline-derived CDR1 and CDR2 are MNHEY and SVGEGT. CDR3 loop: CASSQGQGAFYNEQFF. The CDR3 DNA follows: TGTGCCAGCAGCCAAGGACAGGGGGCCTTCTACAATGAGCAGTTCTTC.

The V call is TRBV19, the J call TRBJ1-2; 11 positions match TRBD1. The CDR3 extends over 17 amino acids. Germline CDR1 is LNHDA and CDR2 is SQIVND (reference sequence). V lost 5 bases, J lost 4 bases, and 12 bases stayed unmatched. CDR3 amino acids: CASSPLDRGPRSYGYTF. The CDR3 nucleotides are TGTGCCAGTAGTCCCCTGGACAGGGGGCCCCGGAGCTATGGCTACACCTTC.

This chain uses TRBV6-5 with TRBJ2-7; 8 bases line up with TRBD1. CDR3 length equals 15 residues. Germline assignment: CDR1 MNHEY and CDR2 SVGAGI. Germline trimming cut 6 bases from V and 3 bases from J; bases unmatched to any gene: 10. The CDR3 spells CASRGQGTGVYEQYF. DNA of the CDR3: TGTGCCAGCAGGGGCCAGGGGACAGGCGTCTACGAGCAGTACTTC.

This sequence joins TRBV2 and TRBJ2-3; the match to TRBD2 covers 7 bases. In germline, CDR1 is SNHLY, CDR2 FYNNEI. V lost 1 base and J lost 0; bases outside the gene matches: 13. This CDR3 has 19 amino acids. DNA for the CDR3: TGTGCCAGCAGTGAAGGGTATCAAACTAGCGTCTCTAGCACAGATACGCAGTATTTT. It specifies CASSEGYQTSVSSTDTQYF.

CDR3 DNA: TGTGCCAGCTCAGCATCCCCAGGGGGCGATAACACCGGGGAGCTGTTTTTT. This encodes CASSASPGGDNTGELFF. The chain combines TRBV18 with TRBJ2-2, with 8 bases identical to TRBD1. This CDR3 has 17 amino acids. Germline-derived CDR1 and CDR2 are KGHSH and LQKENI. V lost 5 bases and J lost 2; bases outside the gene matches: 10.